These T cell receptor beta chains were read from a single sample in a study of T cells in Graves' hyperthyroidism and ophthalmopathy. MiXCR, run by TCRdb on the multiplex PCR reads, gives a single entry per CDR3 protein. The sample includes over 350,000 distinct CDR3 sequences, about 18% seen only once; the top ten take over 35%. Sequenced: blood. The receptors were gathered from a man between 18 and 35 years old with Graves' ophthalmopathy. Both conserved end residues are part of each CDR3. D genes are given only for firm matches. The size field is filled for only some rows; it gives once, few, many or a size class.

len	v_gene	j_gene	abundance	d_gene	CDR3aa	CDR3nt
16	TRBV6-2/TRBV6-3	TRBJ1-1	many	NA	CASSHTRTYYNTEAFF	TGTGCCAGCAGTCATACCCGGACCTACTACAACACTGAAGCTTTCTTT
16	TRBV18	TRBJ1-3	NA	NA	CASSPSGHTSGNTIYF	TGTGCCAGCTCACCCTCGGGACACACCTCTGGAAACACCATATATTTT
14	TRBV7-9	TRBJ2-7	NA	NA	CASSQYQGSYEQYF	TGCGCCAGCAGCCAGTACCAGGGGTCCTACGAGCAGTACTTC
13	TRBV12-5	TRBJ2-3	few	NA	CASGLTGSDTQYF	TGTGCTAGTGGTTTGACAGGGTCAGATACGCAGTATTTT
14	TRBV2	TRBJ2-7	NA	NA	CASSPFYRSYEQYF	TGTGCCAGCAGCCCCTTCTACCGCTCCTACGAGCAGTACTTC
16	TRBV5-5	TRBJ2-2	NA	NA	CASSHPSRPNTGELFF	TGTGCCAGCAGCCACCCGTCCAGACCGAACACCGGGGAGCTGTTTTTT
15	TRBV19	TRBJ1-5	NA	TRBD1	CAGQHRGVGNQPQHF	TGTGCCGGACAACACAGGGGGGTCGGCAATCAGCCCCAGCATTTT
15	TRBV3-1	TRBJ2-2	NA	NA	CASSPLEANTGELFF	TGTGCCAGCAGCCCCCTGGAGGCCAACACCGGGGAGCTGTTTTTT
13	TRBV20-1	TRBJ1-5	few	NA	CSAREESNQPQHF	TGCAGTGCTAGGGAAGAATCAAATCAGCCCCAGCATTTT
16	TRBV10-3	TRBJ2-3	NA	TRBD2	CAISGFGGVGTDTQYF	TGTGCCATCAGTGGGTTCGGGGGGGTGGGCACAGATACGCAGTATTTT
17	TRBV29-1	TRBJ2-3	few	TRBD2	CSGSGGIKSKSQDTQYF	TGCAGCGGCTCGGGGGGGATTAAGTCTAAGTCACAAGATACGCAGTATTTT
14	TRBV5-1	TRBJ1-6	many	NA	CASSLEQGGSPLHF	TGCGCCAGCAGCTTGGAACAGGGCGGTTCACCCCTCCACTTT
14	TRBV10-1	TRBJ2-5	many	TRBD1	CASSDTGGGETQYF	TGCGCCAGCAGTGACACAGGGGGCGGAGAGACCCAGTACTTC
13	TRBV20-1	TRBJ1-2	many	NA	CSALDPGGYGYTF	TGCAGTGCTTTGGATCCTGGAGGGTATGGCTACACCTTC
14	TRBV27	TRBJ1-5	NA	NA	CASSPGQTNQPQHF	TGTGCCAGCAGCCCCGGACAGACCAATCAGCCCCAGCATTTT
12	TRBV12-3/TRBV12-4	TRBJ1-5	many	NA	CASSLSRRPQHF	TGTGCCAGCAGTTTATCTAGGCGGCCCCAGCATTTT
14	TRBV9	TRBJ1-4	NA	NA	CASSVSQGNEKLFF	TGTGCCAGCAGCGTAAGTCAGGGGAATGAAAAACTGTTTTTT
13	TRBV2	TRBJ2-5	many	NA	CASSVTEKETQYF	TGTGCCAGCAGCGTCACAGAAAAAGAGACCCAGTACTTC
15	TRBV12-3/TRBV12-4	TRBJ1-6	many	NA	CASSPGHRGNSPLHF	TGTGCCAGCAGTCCGGGACATCGCGGGAATTCACCCCTCCACTTT
14	TRBV18	TRBJ2-7	many	TRBD2	CASSPPAGGYEQYF	TGTGCCAGCTCACCGCCAGCGGGGGGATACGAGCAGTACTTC
15	TRBV5-5	TRBJ2-5	few	NA	CASSQDEASTRTQYF	TGTGCCAGCAGCCAAGATGAGGCCAGCACACGTACCCAGTACTTC
14	TRBV12-3/TRBV12-4	TRBJ1-2	NA	TRBD1	CASSRTGEAYGYTF	TGTGCCAGCAGCCGGACAGGGGAGGCCTATGGCTACACCTTC
14	TRBV4-1	TRBJ2-5	NA	NA	CASSQGGLFETQYF	TGCGCCAGCAGCCAAGGGGGGCTTTTTGAGACCCAGTACTTC
16	TRBV12-3/TRBV12-4	TRBJ1-5	many	TRBD1	CASSLEGAVGNQPQHF	TGTGCCAGCAGTTTAGAGGGGGCGGTCGGCAATCAGCCCCAGCATTTT
12	TRBV19	TRBJ1-2	NA	NA	CASSITDYGYTF	TGTGCCAGTAGTATAACGGACTATGGCTACACCTTC
16	TRBV7-9	TRBJ2-5	large	TRBD1	CASSSDRGRARETQYF	TGTGCCAGCAGCTCCGACAGGGGAAGGGCGAGGGAGACCCAGTACTTC
14	TRBV5-1	TRBJ1-5	NA	NA	CASSLDNFNQPQHF	TGCGCCAGCAGCTTGGATAATTTCAATCAGCCCCAGCATTTT
18	TRBV5-1	TRBJ1-6	few	TRBD1	CASSGTYTGTVNNSPLHF	TGCGCCAGCAGCGGGACCTATACCGGGACAGTTAATAATTCACCCCTCCACTTT
14	TRBV27	TRBJ1-6	NA	NA	CASTLRGANSPLHF	TGTGCCAGCACCTTAAGGGGGGCTAACTCACCCCTCCACTTT